These 11 T cell receptor beta chains share one sample of origin, sequenced in a study of patients and donors after allogeneic stem cell transplantation (dated by TCRdb to about 2020). Libraries came from RT-PCR. Sequenced on a NextSeq 550. TCRdb trimmed the raw reads at Q25, called clones with MiXCR and kept productive beta chains. When rows share a CDR3 protein, they turn into one entry using the most common DNA and genes. Counted in this sample were some 960,000 distinct CDR3 sequences; roughly 17% of them appeared once. The ten largest make up about 6% of the sample. Sequencing was done on a sample of blood, either unsorted or a sorted T cell fraction (not recorded which). The receptors stem from a human donor who was either an allogeneic HSCT recipient or a stem cell or donor lymphocyte infusion donor (not recorded which). It is not recorded whose cells these are; they may come from a transplant donor.

This clonotype turned up a few times. The chain employs TRBV4-2 and TRBJ2-2; D ambiguous. Germline CDR1 reads LGHNA; CDR2 reads YNFKEQ. The V end was cut by 0 bases, the J end by 0 bases, with 14 bases between. There are 18 residues in the CDR3. CDR3 sequence reads: CASSQESAILSNTGELFF. In DNA, the CDR3 is TGTGCCAGCAGCCAAGAGTCGGCTATATTATCGAACACCGGGGAGCTGTTTTTT.

This clonotype was seen repeatedly, ten times or more. The chain employs TRBV5-1 and TRBJ1-1; D is unclear. Trimming shortened V by 0 bases and J by 3 bases, and 9 bases separated the two germline ends. Germline CDR1 reads SGHRS; CDR2 reads YFSETQ. The CDR3 is 14 amino acids. As DNA, the CDR3 is TGCGCCAGCAGCTTGGCGGGTAGCGACACTGAAGCTTTCTTT. Its protein product is CASSLAGSDTEAFF.

The rearrangement uses TRBV5-1 and TRBJ2-7, with 12 positions matching TRBD1. Losses at the gene ends were 5 bases for V and 3 bases for J; bases not matched to a gene: 12. The germline V gene encodes CDR1 SGHRS and CDR2 YFSETQ. This CDR3 has 17 residues. The CDR3 protein is CASSTGTGGAVGYEQYF. The CDR3 DNA follows: TGCGCCAGCAGTACCGGGACAGGGGGCGCAGTTGGCTACGAGCAGTACTTC.

In its sample, this clonotype was seen many times. The chain joins TRBV12-3 or TRBV12-4 to TRBJ2-3; 9 nucleotides align to TRBD2. The CDR3 is made up of 17 amino acids. V dropped 3 bases and J dropped 0; count of bases not matched to a gene: 7. This CDR3 reads CASSFYSGGASTDTQYF. In DNA form, the CDR3 reads TGTGCCAGCAGTTTTTATAGCGGGGGAGCGAGCACAGATACGCAGTATTTT.

This chain joins TRBV5-1 and TRBJ1-1; D is unclear. Germline assignment: CDR1 SGHRS and CDR2 YFSETQ. The CDR3 is 15 residues long. V was pared by 2 bases and J by 1 base, with 12 bases between. The CDR3 here is CASSFSASGNTEAFF. The CDR3, as DNA: TGCGCCAGCAGCTTCTCAGCCTCCGGGAACACTGAAGCTTTCTTT.

This clonotype was counted a few times. The V and J genes are TRBV6-1 and TRBJ2-7, with D perhaps TRBD2 (6 bases). In germline, CDR1 is MNHNS, CDR2 SASEGT. V lost 9 bases, J lost 3 bases, and 18 bases lay in between. The CDR3 covers 14 residues. The CDR3 sequence: CASDAGTSYYEQYF. The CDR3 DNA reads as TGTGCCAGTGATGCCGGGACTTCATACTACGAGCAGTACTTC.

The rearrangement uses TRBV11-2 and TRBJ2-7; TRBD2 matches at 7 bases. V lost 0 bases, J lost 4 bases, and 12 bases stayed unmatched. The CDR3 extends over 17 amino acids. Germline V gene sequence: CDR1 SGHAT, CDR2 FQNNGV. The CDR3 region has the DNA TGTGCCAGCAGCTTAGATGGGCTAGCGGAGGCTCTTTACGAGCAGTACTTC. This translates into CASSLDGLAEALYEQYF.

In its sample, this clonotype was seen a few times. The J gene is TRBJ1-1, the V gene TRBV20-1; TRBD1 matches at 7 bases. The CDR3 is 12 residues long. V lost 4 bases and J lost 4; bases outside the gene matches: 3. Germline CDR1 DFQATT, CDR2 SNEGSKA (reference sequence). As DNA, the CDR3 is TGCAGTGCTAACGACAGGGTCACTGAAGCTTTCTTT. It is translated as CSANDRVTEAFF.

This clonotype was seen a handful of times. The chain is built from TRBV9 and TRBJ2-3; 8 bases fit TRBD2. J gave up 4 bases and V 0 bases, and 7 bases lay outside the gene matches. Germline V gene data show CDR1 as SGDLS and CDR2 as YYNGEE. The CDR3 sequence is 16 residues long. In DNA, the CDR3 is TGTGCCAGCAGCGTAGTTGGAGCGGGGGACTCAGATACGCAGTATTTT. Protein sequence: CASSVVGAGDSDTQYF.

This clonotype was recorded a few times. V and J are TRBV12-3 or TRBV12-4 and TRBJ2-7, with D perhaps TRBD2 (5 bases). The CDR3 length is 14 residues. V lost 3 bases, J lost 0 bases, and 9 bases lay in between. The CDR3 DNA sequence: TGTGCCAGCAGTTTTTTCGGGAACTCCTACGAGCAGTACTTC. This codes for CASSFFGNSYEQYF.

This clonotype has just a few counts. V and J are TRBV20-1 and TRBJ2-7; 9 positions match TRBD1. V gave up 4 bases and J gave up 6 bases; unmatched junction bases: 4. The germline gives CDR1 DFQATT, CDR2 SNEGSKA (reference sequence). The CDR3 totals 12 residues. The CDR3 DNA sequence: TGCAGTGCTAAACGGGGACAGGGCGAGCAGTACTTC. Translation gives CSAKRGQGEQYF.